This entry is about one T cell receptor (beta chain). This sample is part of a study of blood T cells in healthy people across ages. The study recruited healthy Caucasian donors from Russia who were aged roughly 6 to 100. Whenever a sample was processed, at least 6 million PBMCs were isolated. The junction had 6 bases not matched to a gene; V was cut back by 9 bases and J by 3 bases. The length of the CDR3 is 15 residues. The germline gives CDR1 MDHEN, CDR2 SYDVKM. Next came a second PCR, run for roughly 6 to 11 cycles, which used a sample-barcoded 5' primer along with a J-beta primer mix. A template-switch adaptor that had 12 random nucleotides put a tag on each cDNA molecule. Each CDR3 protein is one row after TCRdb ran MiXCR on the 5' RACE reads. Counted here are around 850,000 distinct CDR3 sequences, about 37% occurring once; the ten biggest clones make up approximately 13%.

The chain employs TRBV28 and TRBJ2-6; 9 bases fit TRBD1. The sequence came from a man between 18 and 35 years old in good health. The sample consisted of blood. The CDR3 DNA sequence: TGTGCCAGTCTACAGGGGGCGCTTGGGGCCAACGTCCTGACTTTC. It codes for CASLQGALGANVLTF.